What follows are 16 T cell receptor beta chains derived from one specimen sequenced in a study of response to subunit inactivated influenza vaccine (dated by TCRdb to about 2018). Receptors were amplified or captured by RT-PCR. Sequencing relied on an Illumina HiSeq 2500. The public reads were reprocessed in TCRdb via fastp at Q25 and MiXCR, keeping in-frame beta chains. Every distinct CDR3 protein forms one entry, paired with its most common genes and DNA. In this sample the table shows more than 500,000 distinct CDR3 sequences, roughly 12% of which occur a single time. Roughly 9.6% of the sample goes to the ten largest clones. These same data were also listed under a study on T cells expressing NK-cell markers. The second publication reports: 5'RACE template switching, by which a universal primer site and unique molecular identifiers were added, was used to make TCR beta cDNA libraries.

This specimen was PBMCs from blood, taken on the day of vaccination. These receptors all stem from a man aged 45 to 65 who received an inactivated influenza vaccine. Donor details come from another sample of the same person, matched by shared clones.

The rearrangement joins TRBV7-2 to TRBJ1-1, with 7 bases matching TRBD1. Germline trimming cut 4 bases from V and 0 bases from J; bases unmatched to any gene: 5. Germline CDR1 reads SGHTA; CDR2 reads FQGNSA. This CDR3 is 15 amino acids long. The DNA of the CDR3 is TGTGCCAGCAGCTCGACAGGGTTAATGAACACTGAAGCTTTCTTT. This codes for CASSSTGLMNTEAFF. Filled out from reference TRBV7-2 and TRBJ1-1, the complete variable domain reads GAGVSQSPSNKVTEKGKDVELRCDPISGHTALYWYRQSLGQGLEFLIYFQGNSAPDKSGLPSDRFSAERTGGSVSTLTIQRTQQEDSAVYLCASSSTGLMNTEAFFGQGTRLTVV.

The chain links TRBV12-3 or TRBV12-4 to TRBJ2-5, with D maybe TRBD2 (7 bases). V lost 6 bases to trimming and J lost 0 bases, with 14 bases between them. This CDR3 is built from 15 residues. The CDR3 DNA is TGTGCCAGCAGCCAAAGCGGGACATACCAAGAGACCCAGTACTTC. This encodes CASSQSGTYQETQYF.

The chain is built from TRBV20-1 and TRBJ2-7; TRBD2 aligns across 7 bases. There are 14 residues in the CDR3. The germline gives CDR1 DFQATT, CDR2 SNEGSKA (reference sequence). V shed 6 bases and J 5 bases; nucleotides not matched to a gene: 13. The CDR3, as DNA: TGCAGTGCCGCAAGCGGGAACGCGAGAAACGAGCAGTACTTC. Amino acid sequence: CSAASGNARNEQYF.

V usage is TRBV19 and J usage is TRBJ1-5; no clear D. Trimming stripped 5 bases from V and 4 bases from J, with 9 bases between. Germline values: CDR1 LNHDA, CDR2 SQIVND (reference sequence). The CDR3 loop spans 13 amino acids. CDR3 protein: CASSLQENQPQHF. CDR3 nucleotides: TGTGCCAGTAGTCTTCAGGAAAATCAGCCCCAGCATTTT.

This clonotype was counted only a few times. The V gene is TRBV18, the J gene TRBJ2-5, with TRBD1 matching 7 bases. The J segment lost 5 bases and the V segment lost 3 bases, leaving 6 bases of the junction unmatched. The length of the CDR3 is 14 residues. Looked up from germline, CDR1 is KGHSH and CDR2 is LQKENI. CDR3 loop: CASSPQGVGETQYF. The CDR3 DNA follows: TGTGCCAGCTCACCCCAGGGGGTCGGCGAGACCCAGTACTTC.

The CDR3 loop is CASSPNAGGSTDTQYF. The CDR3 DNA sequence: TGTGCCAGCTCACCAAATGCTGGCGGGTCGACAGATACGCAGTATTTT. V usage is TRBV18 and J usage is TRBJ2-3; maybe TRBD2 (5 bases). The germline gives CDR1 KGHSH, CDR2 LQKENI. V shed 2 bases and J shed 3 bases, with 15 bases lying between them. The CDR3 is made up of 16 amino acids.

Many counts were recorded for this clonotype. V usage is TRBV29-1 and J usage is TRBJ1-6, with D possibly matching TRBD1 (6 bases). The CDR3 loop spans 12 amino acids. The V and J ends lost 7 bases and 7 bases respectively, with 11 bases between them. In germline, CDR1 is SQVTM, CDR2 ANQGSEA. Here the CDR3 reads CSARQGNSPLHF. DNA for the CDR3: TGCAGCGCCCGCCAGGGGAATTCACCCCTCCACTTT.

The table lists this clonotype with a few counts. J is TRBJ2-7 and V is TRBV12-3 or TRBV12-4; 10 bases map to TRBD1. The length of the CDR3 is 13 residues. J gave up 2 bases and V 6 bases, and 1 base lay outside the gene matches. CDR3 sequence reads: CASRTGGAYEQYF. The CDR3 DNA reads TGTGCCAGCAGGACAGGGGGCGCCTACGAGCAGTACTTC.

The chain recombines TRBV7-9 with TRBJ2-2; D may be TRBD1 (6 bases). This CDR3 region has 13 residues. Looked up from germline, CDR1 is SEHNR and CDR2 is FQNEAQ (reference sequence). Between the trimmed V and J ends, which lost 6 bases and 6 bases, there was a span of 11 bases. DNA for the CDR3: TGTGCCAGCAGACCAGGGGTTTCCGGGGAGCTGTTTTTT. Encoded protein: CASRPGVSGELFF.

The genes are TRBV7-3 and TRBJ2-3; possibly TRBD2 for D (6 bases). Trimming removed 5 bases at V and 4 bases at J, with 19 bases between. Germline CDR1 and CDR2: SGHTA and FQGTGA. CDR3 length equals 16 residues. The CDR3 sequence: CASSQTSYPGPDTQYF. DNA for the CDR3: TGTGCCAGCAGCCAAACTAGCTACCCTGGTCCAGATACGCAGTATTTT.

This clonotype was observed a handful of times. This chain uses TRBV11-2 with TRBJ1-6, with a weak D call TRBD1 (5 bases). Germline V gives CDR1 SGHAT, CDR2 FQNNGV. Between the trimmed V and J ends, which lost 2 bases and 0 bases, there was a span of 14 bases. The CDR3 extends over 18 amino acids. In nucleotides, the CDR3 is TGTGCCAGCAGCTTACTAGCAGGGCAGAGCTCCTATAATTCACCCCTCCACTTT. This translates into CASSLLAGQSSYNSPLHF. The whole variable domain, filled in from reference TRBV11-2 and TRBJ1-6, reads EAGVAQSPRYKIIEKRQSVAFWCNPISGHATLYWYQQILGQGPKLLIQFQNNGVVDDSQLPKDRFSAERLKGVDSTLKIQPAKLEDSAVYLCASSLLAGQSSYNSPLHFGNGTRLTVT.

The chain combines TRBV3-1 with TRBJ1-5; TRBD1 matches 7 bases. Germline CDR1 LGHDT, CDR2 YNNKEL (reference sequence). The CDR3 covers 16 residues. V shed 1 base, J shed 0 bases, and the junction held 3 bases outside the gene matches. Here the CDR3 DNA reads TGTGCCAGCAGCCAAGGGGGACAGCATAGCAATCAGCCCCAGCATTTT. Translation: CASSQGGQHSNQPQHF.

This clonotype was recorded a few times. The gene calls are TRBV5-1 and TRBJ2-6; unclear D gene. This CDR3 is built from 17 residues. Germline V gives CDR1 SGHRS, CDR2 YFSETQ. Trimming took 4 bases from V and 0 from J, leaving 14 bases between them. In DNA, the CDR3 is TGCGCCAGCAGCCCAGGACCCGTGTTCTCTGGGGCCAACGTCCTGACTTTC. Amino acid sequence: CASSPGPVFSGANVLTF.

This clonotype was observed a handful of times. This chain connects TRBV27 to TRBJ1-5, with no clear D. Germline V gives CDR1 MNHEY, CDR2 SMNVEV (reference sequence). CDR3 size: 16 residues. V dropped 5 bases and J dropped 3 bases, with 17 bases sitting between them. The DNA for the CDR3 is TGTGCCAGCAGTAGACGGGGAAAGGGTGACAATCAGCCCCAGCATTTT. Translation gives CASSRRGKGDNQPQHF.

The V and J genes are TRBV4-1 and TRBJ1-1, with a possible D match to TRBD1 (6 bases). The CDR3 length is 14 residues. V lost 3 bases and J lost 5, with 13 bases in between. The V gene's germline CDR1 is MGHRA and CDR2 YSYEKL. CDR3 in DNA: TGCGCCAGCAGCCACACCGGGAGGGGGACTGAAGCTTTCTTT. Protein product: CASSHTGRGTEAFF.

Only a few counts were recorded for this clonotype. The chain recombines TRBV4-2 with TRBJ1-1; D gene ambiguous. The germline CDR1 and CDR2 sequences are LGHNA and YNFKEQ. This CDR3 comprises 14 residues. The ends were cut back, 4 bases at V and 1 base at J, with 10 bases in the middle. The CDR3 reads CASSRGLQNTEAFF. CDR3 DNA: TGTGCCAGCAGCCGAGGCCTCCAGAACACTGAAGCTTTCTTT.